This T cell receptor beta chain was retrieved from a study of early T cells in non-severe SARS-CoV-2 infection. In the study overall: Sequenced material consisted of bulk RNA (from unsorted whole blood), and chains were unpaired. Study findings and constraints: Private and CD4 specificities were missed by VDJdb matching, skewed to anti-spike CD8.

Each cDNA molecule carried a unique molecular identifier. TCRdb processed the 5' RACE reads anew with MiXCR; each CDR3 protein has one entry. The table lists 90,000 to 120,000 distinct CDR3 sequences, around 10% of them singletons. Between the trimmed V and J ends, which lost 6 bases and 4 bases, there was a span of 16 bases. The CDR3 extends over 15 amino acids. Details on this clonotype: As yet, its antigen is unknown.

The chain combines TRBV12-3 or TRBV12-4 with TRBJ2-1; the D call may be TRBD1 or TRBD2 (6 bases each). This clonotype was sampled from an adult who was a healthcare worker with PCR-confirmed SARS-CoV-2 infection or an uninfected control (not recorded which). The sample consisted of whole blood. CDR3 loop: CASRFTGAPYNEQFF. CDR3 sequence (DNA): TGTGCCAGCAGGTTTACGGGGGCCCCTTACAATGAGCAGTTCTTC.